This entry concerns a single T cell receptor beta chain. This clonotype was detected a few times. Its antigen is unknown. The input lacks base qualities; no much larger clone sits a single base away. The data are from a study of T cell repertoires in cytomegalovirus infection (dated by TCRdb to between 2018 and 2021). In terms of the full investigation: Donor HLA type was relevant to the analysis, because carriage of CMV infection together with the matching HLA type was indicated by public TCR beta signatures.

Instrument on record: Illumina HiSeq 1500. Using fastp trimming at Q25 and MiXCR clonotype assembly, TCRdb reanalyzed the public sequencing data and kept in-frame beta chains. Under each unique CDR3 protein, matching rows form one entry showing the most common genes and DNA. Within this sample are 200,000 to 250,000 distinct CDR3 sequences, with about 20% of them counted one time only. The top ten clonotypes cover about 20% of the sample. The CDR1 and CDR2 encoded by the germline V gene are MGHRA and YSYEKL. The CDR3 holds 15 amino acids from the cysteine to the phenylalanine. Of all the DNA, just the CDR3 is kept, 45 bases in frame from base 1. V is cut by 1 base and J by 6 bases, and the space between the germline ends is 12 bases. Beyond this particular receptor, the publication reports: The ex vivo response was dominated by HLA-C-restricted CMV-specific TCR beta clonotypes, which also provided the single most frequent clonotype in two of eight donors. Carriers of CMV infection plus the relevant HLA type were discriminated by the cumulative frequency of public TCR beta family members in the study cohort and in an independent roughly 350-donor cohort.

The source material was CD8+ T cells from PBMCs. This receptor was identified in a human donor in good health (CMV status not recorded). Some clones in this sample may be carry-over from other donors' samples. The chain uses TRBV4-1 and TRBJ2-2; the D gene is not confidently resolved. The nucleotides are TGCGCCAGCAGCCAAGTATGGAACGTCGCCGGGGAGCTGTTTTTT. This yields the protein CASSQVWNVAGELFF.